This T cell receptor beta chain was observed in a study of beta chain features in type 1 diabetes. This clone occurred a few times. As yet, its antigen is unknown. Reverse transcribing all isolated RNA meant expressed TCRB transcripts were sequenced. Clones were sequenced by immunoSEQ multiplex PCR, and TCRdb holds only the in-frame ones, with some missing. This sample has about 240,000 clones, with about 14% found just once. Via the markers CD45RO/CCR7/CD25/CD127/CD95/CD27, stem cell-like memory, regulatory, central memory and naive CD4+ cells were sorted. Sorted populations all had greater than 95% purity. Points from the study as a whole: A closer apparent resemblance between naive, central memory and Treg TCRB repertoires was seen in patients than in healthy donors. All four CD4+ subsets from Type 1 diabetes patients carried moderately but significantly shorter TCRB CDR3s.

Germline-derived CDR1 and CDR2 are MNHNY and SVGAGI (reference sequence). V gave up 10 bases and J gave up 3 bases, with 19 bases separating them. This CDR3 is 15 amino acids long. This sequence was found in a man aged 25-40 years with type 1 diabetes. Specimen: naive CD4+ T cells from blood. The chain joins TRBV6-6 to TRBJ2-1, with D perhaps TRBD1 (7 bases). The CDR3 DNA sequence: TGTGCCACCACCCCGGGGGCAGGGGGCTACAATGAGCAGTTCTTC. Its translation: CATTPGAGGYNEQFF.